This T cell receptor (beta chain) was profiled in a study of blood T cell repertoires in COVID-19. Looking at the study overall: Sites in the United States, Italy and Spain provided acute and convalescent COVID-19 samples. The cDNA or gDNA used as material had been derived from T cells, B-cell-depleted T cells, or PBMCs.

Sequencing used immunoSEQ multiplex PCR; TCRdb keeps in-frame clones, though not all of them. The sample contains approximately 170,000 clones, about 90% of which appear only once. V was cut by 6 bases and J by 5 bases, with 19 bases left in between. This CDR3 has 15 amino acids. Per the germline V gene, CDR1 is MNHEY and CDR2 is SVGAGI. V gene TRBV6-5 combines with J gene TRBJ1-1; tentative D call: TRBD1 (6 bases). Sample: peripheral blood. The TCR sequence derives from a woman aged 60-75 years with COVID-19, enrolled during active disease. CDR3 nucleotide sequence: TGTGCCAGCAGCCGCAGGGGAGGGAAGGGGACTGAAGCTTTCTTT. It yields the protein CASSRRGGKGTEAFF.